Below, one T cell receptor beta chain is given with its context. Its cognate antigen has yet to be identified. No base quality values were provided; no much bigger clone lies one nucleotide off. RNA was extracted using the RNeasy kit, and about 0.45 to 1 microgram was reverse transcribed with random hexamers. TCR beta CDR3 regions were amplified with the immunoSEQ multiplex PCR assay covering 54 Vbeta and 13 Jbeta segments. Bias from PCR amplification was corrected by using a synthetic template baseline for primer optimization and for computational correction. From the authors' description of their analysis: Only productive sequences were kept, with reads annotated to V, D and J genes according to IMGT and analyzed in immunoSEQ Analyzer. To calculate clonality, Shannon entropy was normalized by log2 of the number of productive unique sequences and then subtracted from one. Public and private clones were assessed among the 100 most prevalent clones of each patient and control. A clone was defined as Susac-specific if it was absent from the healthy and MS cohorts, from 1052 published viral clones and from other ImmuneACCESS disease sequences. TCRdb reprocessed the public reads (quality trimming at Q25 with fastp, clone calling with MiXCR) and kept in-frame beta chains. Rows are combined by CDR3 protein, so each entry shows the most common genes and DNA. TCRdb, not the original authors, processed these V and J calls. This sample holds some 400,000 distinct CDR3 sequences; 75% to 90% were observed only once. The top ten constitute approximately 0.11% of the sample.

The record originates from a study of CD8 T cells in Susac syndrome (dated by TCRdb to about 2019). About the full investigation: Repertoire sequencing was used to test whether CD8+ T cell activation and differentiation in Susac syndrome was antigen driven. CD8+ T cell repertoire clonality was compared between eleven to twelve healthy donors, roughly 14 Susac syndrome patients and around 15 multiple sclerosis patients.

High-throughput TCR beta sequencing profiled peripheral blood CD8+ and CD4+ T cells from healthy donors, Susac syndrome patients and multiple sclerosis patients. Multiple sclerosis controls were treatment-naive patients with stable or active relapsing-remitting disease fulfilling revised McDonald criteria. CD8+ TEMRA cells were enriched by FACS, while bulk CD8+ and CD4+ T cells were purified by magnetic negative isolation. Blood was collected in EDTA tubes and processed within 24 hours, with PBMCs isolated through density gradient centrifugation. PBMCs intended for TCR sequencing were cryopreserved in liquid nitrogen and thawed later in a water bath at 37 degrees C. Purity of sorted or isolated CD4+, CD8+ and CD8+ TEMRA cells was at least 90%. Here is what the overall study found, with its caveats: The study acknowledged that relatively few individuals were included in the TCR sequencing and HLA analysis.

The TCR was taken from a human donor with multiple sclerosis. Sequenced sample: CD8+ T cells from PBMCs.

The CDR3 corresponds to CASRRDSLTVYNEQFF. The DNA reads TGTGCCAGCAGGAGGGACTCTCTCACCGTCTACAATGAGCAGTTCTTC. The sequence joins TRBV6-1 to TRBJ2-1; a weak D assignment points to TRBD2 (6 bases agree). Per the germline V gene, MNHNS is the CDR1 and SASEGT is the CDR2. From the cysteine up to the phenylalanine, the CDR3 has a length of 16 residues. Only the CDR3 DNA stays, 48 bases, in frame from base 1. Trimming at the junction amounts to 6 bases on V and 3 bases on J, and the germline ends lie 18 bases apart.